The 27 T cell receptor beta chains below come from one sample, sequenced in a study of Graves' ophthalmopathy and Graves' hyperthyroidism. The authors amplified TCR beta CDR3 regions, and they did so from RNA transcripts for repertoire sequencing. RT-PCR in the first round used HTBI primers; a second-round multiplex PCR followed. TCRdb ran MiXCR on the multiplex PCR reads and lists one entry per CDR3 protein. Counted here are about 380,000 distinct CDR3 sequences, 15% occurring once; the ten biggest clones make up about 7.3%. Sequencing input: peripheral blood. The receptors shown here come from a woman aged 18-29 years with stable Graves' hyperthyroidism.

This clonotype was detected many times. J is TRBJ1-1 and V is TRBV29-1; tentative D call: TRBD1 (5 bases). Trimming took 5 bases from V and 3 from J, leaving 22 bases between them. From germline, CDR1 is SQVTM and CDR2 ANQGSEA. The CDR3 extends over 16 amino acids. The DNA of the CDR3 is TGCAGCGTTCATGGGACGGTAGAATTCTCGGACACTGAAGCTTTCTTT. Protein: CSVHGTVEFSDTEAFF. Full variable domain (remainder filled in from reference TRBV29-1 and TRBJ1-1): SAVISQKPSRDICQRGTSLTIQCQVDSQVTMMFWYRQQPGQSLTLIATANQGSEATYESGFVIDKFPISRPNLTFSTLTVSNMSPEDSSIYLCSVHGTVEFSDTEAFFGQGTRLTVV.

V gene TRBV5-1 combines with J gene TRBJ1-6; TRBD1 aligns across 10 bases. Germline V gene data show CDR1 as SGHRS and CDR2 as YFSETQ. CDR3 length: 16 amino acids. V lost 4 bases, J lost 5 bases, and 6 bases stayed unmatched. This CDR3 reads CASSIRTGGNNSPLHF. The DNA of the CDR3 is TGCGCCAGCAGCATACGGACAGGGGGAAATAATTCACCCCTCCACTTT.

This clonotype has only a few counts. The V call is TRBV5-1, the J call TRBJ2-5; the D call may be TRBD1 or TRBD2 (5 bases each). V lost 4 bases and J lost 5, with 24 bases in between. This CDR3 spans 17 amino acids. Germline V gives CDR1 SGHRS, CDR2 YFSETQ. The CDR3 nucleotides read TGCGCCAGCAGCAGCGGCCTTGAGGCAACCTACAGGGAGACCCAGTACTTC. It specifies CASSSGLEATYRETQYF.

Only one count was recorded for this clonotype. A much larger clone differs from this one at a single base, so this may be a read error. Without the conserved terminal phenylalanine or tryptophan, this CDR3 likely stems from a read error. CDR3 sequence (DNA): TGCAGCGTTGATCCCTTGGGGACTGAAGCTTTCGTT. It codes for CSVDPLGTEAFV. The chain links TRBV29-1 to TRBJ1-1; no definite D call. This CDR3 is built from 12 residues. Germline assignment: CDR1 SQVTM and CDR2 ANQGSEA. V shed 3 bases and J shed 5 bases, with 10 bases lying between them.

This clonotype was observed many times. The CDR3 is CASSPGQTMNTEAFF. As DNA, the CDR3 is TGTGCCAGCAGCCCAGGACAGACCATGAACACTGAAGCTTTCTTT. V gene TRBV5-5 combines with J gene TRBJ1-1; D is perhaps TRBD1 (6 bases). This CDR3 is built from 15 residues. Germline V gene lookup returns CDR1 SGHKS and CDR2 YYEKEE (reference sequence). The ends were cut back, 4 bases at V and 0 bases at J, with 13 bases in the middle.

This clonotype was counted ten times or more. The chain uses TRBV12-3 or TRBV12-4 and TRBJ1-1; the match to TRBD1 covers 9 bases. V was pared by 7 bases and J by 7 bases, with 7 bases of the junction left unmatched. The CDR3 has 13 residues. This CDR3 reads CASTHRQGDEAFF. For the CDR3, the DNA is TGTGCCAGCACCCACAGACAGGGGGATGAAGCTTTCTTT.

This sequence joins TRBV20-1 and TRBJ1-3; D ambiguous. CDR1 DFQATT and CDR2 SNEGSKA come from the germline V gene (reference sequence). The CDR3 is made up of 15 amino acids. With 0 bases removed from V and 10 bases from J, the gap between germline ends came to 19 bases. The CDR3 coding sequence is TGCAGTGCTAGAGAGACGGCAGGCCACCCGTCAACCATATATTTT. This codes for CSARETAGHPSTIYF.

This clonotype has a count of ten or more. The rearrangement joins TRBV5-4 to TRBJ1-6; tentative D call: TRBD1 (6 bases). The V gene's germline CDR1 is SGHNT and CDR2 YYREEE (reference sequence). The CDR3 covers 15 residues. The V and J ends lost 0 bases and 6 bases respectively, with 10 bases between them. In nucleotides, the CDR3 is TGTGCCAGCAGCTTGGCTTTAGGGGGTAATTCACCCCTCCACTTT. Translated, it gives CASSLALGGNSPLHF.

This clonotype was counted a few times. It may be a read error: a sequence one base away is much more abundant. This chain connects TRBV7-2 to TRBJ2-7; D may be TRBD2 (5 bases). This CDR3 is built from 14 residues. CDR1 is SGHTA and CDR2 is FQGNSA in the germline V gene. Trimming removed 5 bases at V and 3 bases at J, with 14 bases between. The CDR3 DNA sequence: TGTGCCAGCAGCACCCGACATGGAGGCTACGAGCAGTACTTC. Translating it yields CASSTRHGGYEQYF. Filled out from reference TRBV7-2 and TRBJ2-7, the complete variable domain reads GAGVSQSPSNKVTEKGKDVELRCDPISGHTALYWYRQSLGQGLEFLIYFQGNSAPDKSGLPSDRFSAERTGGSVSTLTIQRTQQEDSAVYLCASSTRHGGYEQYFGPGTRLTVT.

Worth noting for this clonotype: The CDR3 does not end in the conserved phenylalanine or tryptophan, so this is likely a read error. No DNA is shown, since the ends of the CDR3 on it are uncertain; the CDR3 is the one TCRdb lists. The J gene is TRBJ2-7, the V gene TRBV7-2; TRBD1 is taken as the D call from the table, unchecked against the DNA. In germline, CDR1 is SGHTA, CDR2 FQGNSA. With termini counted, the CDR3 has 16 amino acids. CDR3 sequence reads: CASSLAGTGAPYEQDC.

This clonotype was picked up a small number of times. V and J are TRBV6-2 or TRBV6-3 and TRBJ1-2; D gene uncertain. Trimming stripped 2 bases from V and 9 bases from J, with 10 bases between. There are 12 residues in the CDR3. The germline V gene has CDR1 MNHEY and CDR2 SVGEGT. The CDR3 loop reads CASSYAEGSYTF. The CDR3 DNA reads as TGTGCCAGCAGTTACGCTGAGGGTAGCTACACCTTC.

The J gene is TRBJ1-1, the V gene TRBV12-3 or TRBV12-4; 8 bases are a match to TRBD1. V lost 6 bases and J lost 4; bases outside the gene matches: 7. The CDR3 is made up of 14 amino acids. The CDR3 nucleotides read TGTGCCAGCAGCTGGACAGGGAGGAGCACTGAAGCTTTCTTT. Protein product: CASSWTGRSTEAFF.

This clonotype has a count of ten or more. The chain's CDR3 is CASSLVQSEAFF. The CDR3 region has the DNA TGTGCCAGTAGCCTGGTGCAGAGTGAAGCTTTCTTT. This rearrangement joins TRBV19 to TRBJ1-1; D is unresolved. V gave up 6 bases and J gave up 7 bases, with 12 bases separating them. The CDR3 has 12 amino acids. The germline V gene has CDR1 LNHDA and CDR2 SQIVND (reference sequence).

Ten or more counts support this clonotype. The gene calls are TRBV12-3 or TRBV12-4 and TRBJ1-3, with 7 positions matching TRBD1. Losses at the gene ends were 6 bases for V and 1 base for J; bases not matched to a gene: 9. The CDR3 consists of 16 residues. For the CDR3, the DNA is TGTGCCAGCAGGGGTGAGACAGGGAGTTCTGGAAACACCATATATTTT. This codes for CASRGETGSSGNTIYF.

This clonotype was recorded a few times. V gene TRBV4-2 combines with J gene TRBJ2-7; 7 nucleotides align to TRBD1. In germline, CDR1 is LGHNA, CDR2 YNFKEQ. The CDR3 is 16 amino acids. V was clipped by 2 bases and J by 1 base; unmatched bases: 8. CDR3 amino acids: CASSQQIGDRSYEQYF. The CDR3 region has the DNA TGTGCCAGCAGCCAACAAATAGGGGACAGATCCTACGAGCAGTACTTC.

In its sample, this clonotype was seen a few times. The CDR3, as DNA: TGTGCCAGCAGCCAATCCTACACCGGGGAGCTGTTTTTT. It codes for CASSQSYTGELFF. V gene TRBV3-1 combines with J gene TRBJ2-2, with D unclear. With 2 bases removed from V and 3 bases from J, the gap between germline ends came to 4 bases. Germline lookup yields CDR1 LGHDT and CDR2 YNNKEL (reference sequence). This CDR3 is 13 amino acids long.

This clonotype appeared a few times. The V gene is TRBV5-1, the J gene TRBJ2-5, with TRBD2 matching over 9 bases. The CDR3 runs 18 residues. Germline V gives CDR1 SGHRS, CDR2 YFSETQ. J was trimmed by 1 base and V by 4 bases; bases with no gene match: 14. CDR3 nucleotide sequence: TGCGCCAGCAGCCCGGGAGGAAGCGGGGGGACCCTCCAAGAGACCCAGTACTTC. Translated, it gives CASSPGGSGGTLQETQYF. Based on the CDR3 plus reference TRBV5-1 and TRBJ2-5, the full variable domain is KAGVTQTPRYLIKTRGQQVTLSCSPISGHRSVSWYQQTPGQGLQFLFEYFSETQRNKGNFPGRFSGRQFSNSRSEMNVSTLELGDSALYLCASSPGGSGGTLQETQYFGPGTRLLVL.

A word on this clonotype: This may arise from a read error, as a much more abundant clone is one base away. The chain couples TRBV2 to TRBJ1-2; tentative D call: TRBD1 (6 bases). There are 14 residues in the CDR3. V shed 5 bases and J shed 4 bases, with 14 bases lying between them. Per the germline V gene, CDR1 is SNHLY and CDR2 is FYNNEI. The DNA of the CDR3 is TGTGCCAGCAGTCAGGATGCAGGGGTCTATGGCTACACCTTC. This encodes CASSQDAGVYGYTF.

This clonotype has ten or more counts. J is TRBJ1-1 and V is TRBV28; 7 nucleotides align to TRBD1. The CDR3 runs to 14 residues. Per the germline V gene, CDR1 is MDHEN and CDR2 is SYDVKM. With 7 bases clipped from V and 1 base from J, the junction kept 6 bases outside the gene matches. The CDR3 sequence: CASIGTAQNTEAFF. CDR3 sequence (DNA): TGTGCCAGCATCGGGACAGCTCAGAACACTGAAGCTTTCTTT.

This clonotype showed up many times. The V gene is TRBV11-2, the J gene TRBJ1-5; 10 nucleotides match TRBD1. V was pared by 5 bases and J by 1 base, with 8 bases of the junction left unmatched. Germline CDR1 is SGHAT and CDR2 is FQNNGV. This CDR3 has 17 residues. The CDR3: CASSAGQGSGSNQPQHF. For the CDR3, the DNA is TGTGCCAGCAGCGCGGGACAGGGGAGTGGCAGCAATCAGCCCCAGCATTTT. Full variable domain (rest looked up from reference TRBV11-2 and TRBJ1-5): EAGVAQSPRYKIIEKRQSVAFWCNPISGHATLYWYQQILGQGPKLLIQFQNNGVVDDSQLPKDRFSAERLKGVDSTLKIQPAKLEDSAVYLCASSAGQGSGSNQPQHFGDGTRLSIL.

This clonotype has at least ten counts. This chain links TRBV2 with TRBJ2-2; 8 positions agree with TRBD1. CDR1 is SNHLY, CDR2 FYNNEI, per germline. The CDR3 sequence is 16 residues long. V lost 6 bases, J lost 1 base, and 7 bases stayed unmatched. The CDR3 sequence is CASRGTTGGNTGELFF. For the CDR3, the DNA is TGTGCCAGCAGGGGTACCACAGGGGGGAACACCGGGGAGCTGTTTTTT.

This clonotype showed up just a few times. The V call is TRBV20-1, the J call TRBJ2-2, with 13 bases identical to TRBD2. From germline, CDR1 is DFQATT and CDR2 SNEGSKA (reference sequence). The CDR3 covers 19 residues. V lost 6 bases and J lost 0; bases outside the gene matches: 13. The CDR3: CSALGAGTSGDTNTGELFF. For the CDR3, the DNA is TGCAGTGCCTTAGGAGCCGGGACTAGCGGGGATACGAACACCGGGGAGCTGTTTTTT.

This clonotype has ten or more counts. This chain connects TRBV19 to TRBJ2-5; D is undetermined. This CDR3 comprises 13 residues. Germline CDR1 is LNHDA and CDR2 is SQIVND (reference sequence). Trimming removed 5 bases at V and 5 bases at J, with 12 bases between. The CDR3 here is CASSDNSGETQYF. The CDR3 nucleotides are TGTGCCAGTAGTGACAACTCCGGGGAGACCCAGTACTTC.

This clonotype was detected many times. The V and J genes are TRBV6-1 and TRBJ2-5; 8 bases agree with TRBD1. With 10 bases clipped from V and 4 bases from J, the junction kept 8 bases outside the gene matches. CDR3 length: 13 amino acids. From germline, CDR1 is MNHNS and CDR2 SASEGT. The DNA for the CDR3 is TGTGCCACCCTGGGCAGGGGGCCAGAGACCCAGTACTTC. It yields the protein CATLGRGPETQYF.

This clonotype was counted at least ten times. CDR3 in amino acids: CASQDISDRAKNIQYF. DNA for the CDR3: TGTGCCAGCCAAGACATATCGGATAGGGCCAAAAACATTCAGTACTTC. The rearrangement links TRBV2 to TRBJ2-4; D ambiguous. This CDR3 contains 16 residues. V was pared by 8 bases and J by 1 base, with 18 bases between. Germline-derived CDR1 and CDR2 are SNHLY and FYNNEI.

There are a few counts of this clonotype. The CDR3 region has the DNA TGTGCCAGTAGAGAACAGGGGCAAGAGACCCAGTACTTC. Translation gives CASREQGQETQYF. The gene calls are TRBV19 and TRBJ2-5; 7 positions match TRBD1. The CDR3 is 13 residues long. V shed 6 bases, J shed 2 bases, and the junction held 3 bases outside the gene matches. From germline, CDR1 is LNHDA and CDR2 SQIVND (reference sequence).

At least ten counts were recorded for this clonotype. The CDR3, as DNA: TGTGCCAGCAATTTGGACACGGACACTGAAGCTTTCTTT. It codes for CASNLDTDTEAFF. The rearrangement links TRBV6-5 to TRBJ1-1; possible D gene TRBD1, 5 bases. V lost 7 bases and J lost 3, with 12 bases in between. This CDR3 is built from 13 residues. CDR1 and CDR2 from the germline V gene are MNHEY and SVGAGI.